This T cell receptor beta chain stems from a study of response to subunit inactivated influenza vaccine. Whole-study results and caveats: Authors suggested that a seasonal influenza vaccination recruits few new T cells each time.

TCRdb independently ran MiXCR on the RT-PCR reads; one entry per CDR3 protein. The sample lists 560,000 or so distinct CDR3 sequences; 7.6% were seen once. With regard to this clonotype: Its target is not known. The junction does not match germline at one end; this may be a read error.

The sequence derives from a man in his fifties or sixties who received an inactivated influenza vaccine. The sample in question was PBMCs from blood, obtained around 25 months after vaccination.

CDR3 region: CTSSLRRLLLMNTEAFF. The CDR3 DNA sequence: TGTACCAGCAGTTTGAGGCGCTTGCTTCTTATGAACACTGAAGCTTTCTTT. V usage is TRBV12-3 or TRBV12-4 and J usage is TRBJ1-1; D is undetermined. The length of the CDR3 is 17 residues.